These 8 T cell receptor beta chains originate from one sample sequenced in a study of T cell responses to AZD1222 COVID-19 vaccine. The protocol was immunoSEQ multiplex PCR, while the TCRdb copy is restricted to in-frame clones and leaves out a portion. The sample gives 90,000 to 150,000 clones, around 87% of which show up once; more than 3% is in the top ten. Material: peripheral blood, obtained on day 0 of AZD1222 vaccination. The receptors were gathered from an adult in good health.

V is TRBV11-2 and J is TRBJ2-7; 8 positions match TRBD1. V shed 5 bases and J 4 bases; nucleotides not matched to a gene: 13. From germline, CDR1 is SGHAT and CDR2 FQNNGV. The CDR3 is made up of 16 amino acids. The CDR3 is CASSDQTGATVYEQYF. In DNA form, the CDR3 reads TGTGCCAGCAGCGACCAGACAGGGGCGACGGTATACGAGCAGTACTTC.

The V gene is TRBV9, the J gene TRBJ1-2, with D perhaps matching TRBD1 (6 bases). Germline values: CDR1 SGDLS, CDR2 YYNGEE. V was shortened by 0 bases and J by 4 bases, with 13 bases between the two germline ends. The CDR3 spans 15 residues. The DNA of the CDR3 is TGTGCCAGCAGCGTAGTAGGGGGAGGTCCCTATGGCTACACCTTC. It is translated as CASSVVGGGPYGYTF. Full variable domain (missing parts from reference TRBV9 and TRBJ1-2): DSGVTQTPKHLITATGQRVTLRCSPRSGDLSVYWYQQSLDQGLQFLIQYYNGEERAKGNILERFSAQQFPDLHSELNLSSLELGDSALYFCASSVVGGGPYGYTFGSGTRLTVV.

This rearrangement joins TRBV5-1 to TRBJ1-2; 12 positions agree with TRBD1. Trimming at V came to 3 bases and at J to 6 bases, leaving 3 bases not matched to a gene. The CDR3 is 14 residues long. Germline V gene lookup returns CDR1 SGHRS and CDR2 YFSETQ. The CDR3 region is CASSSGQGADGYTF. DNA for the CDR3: TGCGCCAGCAGCTCGGGACAGGGGGCCGATGGCTACACCTTC.

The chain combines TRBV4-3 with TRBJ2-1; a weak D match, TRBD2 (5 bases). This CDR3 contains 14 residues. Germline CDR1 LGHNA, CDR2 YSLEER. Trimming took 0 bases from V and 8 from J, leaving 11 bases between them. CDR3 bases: TGCGCCAGCAGCCAAGATCCTACTAGTTATGAGCAGTTCTTC. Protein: CASSQDPTSYEQFF.

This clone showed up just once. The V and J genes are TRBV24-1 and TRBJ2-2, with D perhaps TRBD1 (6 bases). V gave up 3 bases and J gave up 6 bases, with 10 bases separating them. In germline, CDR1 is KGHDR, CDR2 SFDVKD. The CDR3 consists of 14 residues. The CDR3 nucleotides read TGTGCCACCAGTGATCCGAACAGGGCCGGGGAGCTGTTTTTT. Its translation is CATSDPNRAGELFF.

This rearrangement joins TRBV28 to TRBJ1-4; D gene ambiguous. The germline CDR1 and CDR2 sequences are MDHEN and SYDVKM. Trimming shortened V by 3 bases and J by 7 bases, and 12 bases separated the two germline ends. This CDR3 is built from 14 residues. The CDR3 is CASSFLVGLEKLFF. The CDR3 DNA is TGTGCCAGCAGTTTCTTAGTTGGACTTGAAAAACTGTTTTTT.

As DNA, the CDR3 is TGTGCCAGCAGCCTCAGCGGGGGTGGCGGGGAGCTGTTTTTT. Protein: CASSLSGGGGELFF. V usage is TRBV9 and J usage is TRBJ2-2, with TRBD2 identical over 8 bases. V trimming: 4 bases; J trimming: 7 bases; junction bases outside the gene matches: 6. CDR3 length equals 14 residues. Germline CDR1 is SGDLS and CDR2 is YYNGEE.

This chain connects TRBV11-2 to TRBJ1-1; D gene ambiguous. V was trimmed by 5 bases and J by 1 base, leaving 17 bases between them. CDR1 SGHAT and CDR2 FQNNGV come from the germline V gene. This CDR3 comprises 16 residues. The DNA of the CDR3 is TGTGCCAGCAGCCCCAATAGCGTAGGGCCGAACACTGAAGCTTTCTTT. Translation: CASSPNSVGPNTEAFF.